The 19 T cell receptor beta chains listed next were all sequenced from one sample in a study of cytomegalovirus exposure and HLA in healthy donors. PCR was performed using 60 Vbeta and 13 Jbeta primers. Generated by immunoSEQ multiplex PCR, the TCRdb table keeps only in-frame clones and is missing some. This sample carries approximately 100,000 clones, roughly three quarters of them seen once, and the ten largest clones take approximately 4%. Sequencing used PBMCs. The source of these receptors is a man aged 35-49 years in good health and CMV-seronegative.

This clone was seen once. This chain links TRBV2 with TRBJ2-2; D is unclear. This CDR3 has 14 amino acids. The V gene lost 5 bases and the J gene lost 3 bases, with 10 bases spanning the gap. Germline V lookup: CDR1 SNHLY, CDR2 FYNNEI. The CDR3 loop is CASSLDSYTGELFF. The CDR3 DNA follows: TGTGCCAGCAGTCTCGACTCCTACACCGGGGAGCTGTTTTTT.

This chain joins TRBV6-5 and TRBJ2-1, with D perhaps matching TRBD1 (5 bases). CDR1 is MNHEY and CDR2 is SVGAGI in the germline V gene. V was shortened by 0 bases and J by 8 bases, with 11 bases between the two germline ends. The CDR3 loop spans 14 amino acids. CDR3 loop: CASSYSTRVDEQFF. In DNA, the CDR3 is TGTGCCAGCAGTTACTCGACCAGGGTCGATGAGCAGTTCTTC.

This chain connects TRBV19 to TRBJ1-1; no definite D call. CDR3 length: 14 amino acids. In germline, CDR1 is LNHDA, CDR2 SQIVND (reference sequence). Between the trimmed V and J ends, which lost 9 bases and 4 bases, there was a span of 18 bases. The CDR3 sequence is CASSLEGSGTEAFF. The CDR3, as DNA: TGTGCCAGCAGCCTCGAGGGCTCGGGCACTGAAGCTTTCTTT.

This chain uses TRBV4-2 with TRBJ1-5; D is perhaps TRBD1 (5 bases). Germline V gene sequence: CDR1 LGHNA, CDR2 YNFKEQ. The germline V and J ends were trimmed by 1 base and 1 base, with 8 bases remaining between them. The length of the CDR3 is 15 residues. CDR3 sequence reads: CASSQAGGSNQPQHF. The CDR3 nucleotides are TGTGCCAGCAGCCAAGCGGGGGGGAGCAATCAGCCCCAGCATTTT.

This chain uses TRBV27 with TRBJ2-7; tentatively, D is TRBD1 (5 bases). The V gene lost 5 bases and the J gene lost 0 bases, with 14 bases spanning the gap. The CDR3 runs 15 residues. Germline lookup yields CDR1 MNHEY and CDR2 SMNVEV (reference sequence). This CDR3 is CASSILRTHSYEQYF. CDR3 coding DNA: TGTGCCAGCAGTATTTTACGGACACACTCCTACGAGCAGTACTTC.

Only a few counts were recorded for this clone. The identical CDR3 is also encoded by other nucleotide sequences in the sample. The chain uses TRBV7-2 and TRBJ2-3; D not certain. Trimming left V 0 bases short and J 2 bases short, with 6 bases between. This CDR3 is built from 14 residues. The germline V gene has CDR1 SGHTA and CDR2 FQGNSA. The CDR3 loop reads CASSLARPTDTQYF. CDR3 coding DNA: TGTGCCAGCAGCTTAGCGAGGCCCACAGATACGCAGTATTTT.

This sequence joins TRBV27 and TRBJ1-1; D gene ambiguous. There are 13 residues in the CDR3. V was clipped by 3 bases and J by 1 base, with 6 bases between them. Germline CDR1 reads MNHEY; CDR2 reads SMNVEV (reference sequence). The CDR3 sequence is CASSFSGNTEAFF. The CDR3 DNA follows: TGTGCCAGCAGTTTTTCAGGGAACACTGAAGCTTTCTTT.

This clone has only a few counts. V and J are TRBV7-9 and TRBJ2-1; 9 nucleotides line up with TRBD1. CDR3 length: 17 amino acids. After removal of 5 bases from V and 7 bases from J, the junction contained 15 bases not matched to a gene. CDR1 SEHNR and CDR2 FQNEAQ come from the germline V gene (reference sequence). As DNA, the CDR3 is TGTGCCAGCAGCATACCCAGTGGACAGGGGAATACAAATGAGCAGTTCTTC. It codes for CASSIPSGQGNTNEQFF.

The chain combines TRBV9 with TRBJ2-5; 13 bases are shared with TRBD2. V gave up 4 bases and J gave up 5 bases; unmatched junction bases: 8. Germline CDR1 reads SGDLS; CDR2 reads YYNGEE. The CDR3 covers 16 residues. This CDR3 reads CASSPGTSGEGETQYF. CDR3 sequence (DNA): TGTGCCAGCAGCCCCGGGACTAGCGGGGAGGGTGAGACCCAGTACTTC.

CDR3 loop: CASLAGGIADTQYF. The CDR3 nucleotides read TGTGCCAGCTTAGCGGGGGGTATTGCAGATACGCAGTATTTT. The gene calls are TRBV6-1 and TRBJ2-3; 10 nucleotides agree with TRBD2. The V gene's germline CDR1 is MNHNS and CDR2 SASEGT. CDR3 length: 14 amino acids. Trimming cost V 8 bases and J 4 bases; bases outside gene matches: 6.

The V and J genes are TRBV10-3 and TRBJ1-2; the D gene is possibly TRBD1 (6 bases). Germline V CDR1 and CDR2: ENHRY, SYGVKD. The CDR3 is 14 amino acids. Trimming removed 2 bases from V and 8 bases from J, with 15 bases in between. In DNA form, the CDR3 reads TGTGCCATCAGTGAGAACAGACAGGTAAACGGCTACACCTTC. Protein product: CAISENRQVNGYTF.

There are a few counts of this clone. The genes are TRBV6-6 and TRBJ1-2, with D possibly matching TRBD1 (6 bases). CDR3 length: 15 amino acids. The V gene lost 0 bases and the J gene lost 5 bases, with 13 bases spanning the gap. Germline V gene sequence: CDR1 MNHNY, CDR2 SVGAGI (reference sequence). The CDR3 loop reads CASSYSIGGQYGYTF. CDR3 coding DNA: TGTGCCAGCAGTTACTCGATCGGTGGACAGTATGGCTACACCTTC.

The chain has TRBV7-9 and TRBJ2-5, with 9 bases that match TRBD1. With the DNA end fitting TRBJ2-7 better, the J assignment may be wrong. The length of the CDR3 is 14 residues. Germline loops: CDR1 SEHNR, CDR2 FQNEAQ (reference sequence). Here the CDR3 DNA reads TGTGCCAGCAGCTCCACAGGGGGCGTTGACGAGCAGTACTTC. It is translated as CASSSTGGVDEQYF.

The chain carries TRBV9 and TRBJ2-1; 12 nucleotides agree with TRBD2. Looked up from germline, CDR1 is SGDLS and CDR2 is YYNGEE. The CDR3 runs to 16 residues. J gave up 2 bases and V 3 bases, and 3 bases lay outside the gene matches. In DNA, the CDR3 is TGTGCCAGCAGCGCGAGACTAGCGGGGGCCTACAATGAGCAGTTCTTC. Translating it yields CASSARLAGAYNEQFF.

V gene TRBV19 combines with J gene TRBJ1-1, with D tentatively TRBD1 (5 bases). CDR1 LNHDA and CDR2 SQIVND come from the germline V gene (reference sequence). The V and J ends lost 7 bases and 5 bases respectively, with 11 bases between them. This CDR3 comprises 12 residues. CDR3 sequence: CASTPRGTEAFF. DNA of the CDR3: TGTGCCAGTACCCCTCGGGGGACTGAAGCTTTCTTT.

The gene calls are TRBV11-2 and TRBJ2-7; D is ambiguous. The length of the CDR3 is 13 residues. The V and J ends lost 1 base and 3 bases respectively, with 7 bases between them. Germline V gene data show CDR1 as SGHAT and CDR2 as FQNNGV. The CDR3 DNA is TGTGCCAGCAGCTTAGTAGGAAACTACGAGCAGTACGTC. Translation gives CASSLVGNYEQYV.

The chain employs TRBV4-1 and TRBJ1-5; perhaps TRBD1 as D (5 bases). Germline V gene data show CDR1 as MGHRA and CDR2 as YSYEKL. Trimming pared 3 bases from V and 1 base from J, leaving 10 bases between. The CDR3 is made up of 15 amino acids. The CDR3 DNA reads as TGCGCCAGCAGCCAGCTGGGACTGAGCAATCAGCCCCAGCATTTT. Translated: CASSQLGLSNQPQHF.

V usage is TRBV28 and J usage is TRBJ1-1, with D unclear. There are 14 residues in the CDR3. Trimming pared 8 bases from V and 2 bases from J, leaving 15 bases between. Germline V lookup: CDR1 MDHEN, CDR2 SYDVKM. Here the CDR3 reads CASEGSVGNTEAFF. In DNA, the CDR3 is TGTGCCAGCGAAGGGAGTGTGGGAAACACTGAAGCTTTCTTT.

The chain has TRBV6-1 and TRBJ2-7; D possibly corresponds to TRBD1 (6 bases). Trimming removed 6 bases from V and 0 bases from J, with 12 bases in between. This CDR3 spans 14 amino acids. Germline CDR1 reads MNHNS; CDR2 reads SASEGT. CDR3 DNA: TGTGCCAGCAGGTTTGGGGACAACTCCTACGAGCAGTACTTC. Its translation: CASRFGDNSYEQYF.